The 7 T cell receptor beta chains below come from one sample, sequenced in a study of T-cell reconstitution after alpha-beta-depleted transplantation in children. Unique molecular identifiers were used in preparing the TCRbeta library. TCRdb independently ran MiXCR on the PCR reads; one entry per CDR3 protein. The sample carries 450,000 to 700,000 distinct CDR3 sequences, more than 20% recorded once. The source material was PBMCs, sampled before TCRalphabeta/CD19-depleted stem cell transplant. The receptors stem from a boy under three years old with Wiskott-Aldrich syndrome, due to receive a stem cell transplant.

The rearrangement links TRBV4-2 to TRBJ2-1; TRBD2 is a possible D gene (6 bases). The germline V and J ends were trimmed by 3 bases and 4 bases, with 19 bases remaining between them. Germline CDR1 LGHNA, CDR2 YNFKEQ. This CDR3 comprises 17 residues. In DNA, the CDR3 is TGTGCCAGCAGCCAGGATTCCAGTAGCGGAACTTACAATGAGCAGTTCTTC. Protein sequence: CASSQDSSSGTYNEQFF.

In its sample, this clonotype was seen a few times. The chain links TRBV5-1 to TRBJ2-1; TRBD2 is a possible D gene (5 bases). V was trimmed by 4 bases and J by 5 bases, leaving 16 bases between them. This CDR3 has 15 residues. Germline CDR1 reads SGHRS; CDR2 reads YFSETQ. CDR3 nucleotides: TGCGCCAGCAGCCCCAACCCCGAGGAGGACAATGAGCAGTTCTTC. It translates to CASSPNPEEDNEQFF.

This clonotype was found a few times. V and J are TRBV12-5 and TRBJ2-1; 12 positions match TRBD2. J was trimmed by 7 bases and V by 8 bases; bases with no gene match: 18. Germline CDR1 and CDR2: LGHNT and FRNRAP. This CDR3 has 18 amino acids. CDR3 sequence: CASSGPGLAGWGMNEQFF. CDR3 coding DNA: TGTGCTAGTTCCGGACCCGGACTAGCGGGATGGGGAATGAATGAGCAGTTCTTC. The variable domain in full, completed from reference TRBV12-5 and TRBJ2-1, reads DARVTQTPRHKVTEMGQEVTMRCQPILGHNTVFWYRQTMMQGLELLAYFRNRAPLDDSGMPKDRFSAEMPDATLATLKIQPSEPRDSAVYFCASSGPGLAGWGMNEQFFGPGTRLTVL.

The V call is TRBV29-1, the J call TRBJ2-6; D may be TRBD1 (6 bases). In germline, CDR1 is SQVTM, CDR2 ANQGSEA. The V end lost 7 bases, the J end lost 0 bases, and 10 bases lay between the germline ends. The CDR3 loop spans 14 amino acids. The CDR3 sequence: CSARGGSGANVLTF. CDR3 nucleotides: TGCAGCGCCAGGGGTGGCTCTGGGGCCAACGTCCTGACTTTC.

The chain uses TRBV20-1 and TRBJ2-1; TRBD2 matches 10 bases. The CDR3 is 13 amino acids. Germline V gene lookup returns CDR1 DFQATT and CDR2 SNEGSKA (reference sequence). J lost 8 bases, V lost 5 bases, and 6 bases had no gene match. The CDR3, as DNA: TGCAGTGCTCCGTCTAGCGGGAGACATGAGCAGTTCTTC. Translation gives CSAPSSGRHEQFF.

The chain has TRBV28 and TRBJ2-5; D may be TRBD1 or TRBD2 (5 bases each). This CDR3 region has 14 residues. Trimming took off 3 bases at V and 1 base at J, with 9 bases between the two ends. The germline V gene has CDR1 MDHEN and CDR2 SYDVKM. CDR3 protein: CASSLPGPQETQYF. CDR3 sequence (DNA): TGTGCCAGCAGTTTGCCGGGGCCCCAAGAGACCCAGTACTTC.

The chain couples TRBV29-1 to TRBJ2-1; a weak D match, TRBD2 (5 bases). CDR1 is SQVTM and CDR2 is ANQGSEA in the germline V gene. Trimming took off 4 bases at V and 3 bases at J, with 10 bases between the two ends. The CDR3 has 13 residues. The CDR3 reads CSVGPGGYNEQFF. The CDR3 bases are TGCAGCGTTGGACCAGGAGGCTACAATGAGCAGTTCTTC.